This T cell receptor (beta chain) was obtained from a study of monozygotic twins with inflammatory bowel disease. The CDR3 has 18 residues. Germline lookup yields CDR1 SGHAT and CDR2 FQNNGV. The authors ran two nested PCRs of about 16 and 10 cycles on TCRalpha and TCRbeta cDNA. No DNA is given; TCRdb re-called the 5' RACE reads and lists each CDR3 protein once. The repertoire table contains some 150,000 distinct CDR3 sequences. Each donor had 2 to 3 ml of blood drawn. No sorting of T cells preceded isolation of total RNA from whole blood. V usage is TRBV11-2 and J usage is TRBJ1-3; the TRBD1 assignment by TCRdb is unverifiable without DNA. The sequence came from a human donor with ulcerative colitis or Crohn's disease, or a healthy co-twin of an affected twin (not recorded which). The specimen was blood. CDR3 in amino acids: CASSLGALGDVTRNTIYF.